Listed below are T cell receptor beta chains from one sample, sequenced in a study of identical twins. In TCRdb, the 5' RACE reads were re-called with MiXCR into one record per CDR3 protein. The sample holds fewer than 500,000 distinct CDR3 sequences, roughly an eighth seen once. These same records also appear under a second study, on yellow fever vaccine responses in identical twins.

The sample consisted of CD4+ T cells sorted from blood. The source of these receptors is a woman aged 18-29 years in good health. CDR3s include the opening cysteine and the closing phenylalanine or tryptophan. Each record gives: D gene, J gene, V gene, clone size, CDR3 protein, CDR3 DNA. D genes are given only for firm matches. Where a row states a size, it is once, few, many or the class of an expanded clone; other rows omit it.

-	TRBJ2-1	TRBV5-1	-	CASSVPGGGYNEQFF	TGCGCCAGCAGCGTGCCGGGGGGCGGCTACAATGAGCAGTTCTTC
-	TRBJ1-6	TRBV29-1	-	CSVEGDDSPRTLHF	TGCAGCGTTGAGGGGGATGACAGCCCCAGGACCCTCCACTTT
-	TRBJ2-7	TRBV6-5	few	CASSYSTAGESYEQYF	TGTGCCAGCAGTTACTCGACGGCAGGGGAGTCCTACGAGCAGTACTTC
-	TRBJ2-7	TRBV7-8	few	CASSLGHSTYEQYF	TGTGCCAGCAGCTTAGGTCACTCGACCTACGAGCAGTACTTC
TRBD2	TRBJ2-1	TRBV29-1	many	CSVDISGLSYNEQFF	TGCAGCGTTGATATTAGCGGGCTATCCTACAATGAGCAGTTCTTC
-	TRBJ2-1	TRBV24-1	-	CATSGVRYNEQFF	TGTGCCACCAGTGGTGTCCGATACAATGAGCAGTTCTTC
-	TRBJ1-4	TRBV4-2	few	CASSQDSGGRANEKLFF	TGTGCCAGCAGCCAAGATTCTGGGGGACGGGCTAATGAAAAACTGTTTTTT
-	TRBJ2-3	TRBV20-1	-	CSARGWTDTDTQYF	TGCAGTGCTAGAGGGTGGACAGACACAGATACGCAGTATTTT
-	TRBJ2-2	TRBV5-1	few	CASSLSLRGGELFF	TGCGCCAGCAGCTTGTCTCTTCGTGGCGGGGAGCTGTTTTTT
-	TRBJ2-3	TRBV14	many	CASSQEFGGLNTQYF	TGTGCCAGCAGCCAAGAATTTGGGGGGTTGAATACGCAGTATTTT
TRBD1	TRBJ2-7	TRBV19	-	CASNDRDRSPYEQYF	TGTGCCAGCAACGACCGGGACAGGAGCCCCTACGAGCAGTACTTC
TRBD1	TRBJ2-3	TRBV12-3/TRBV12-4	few	CASRTTSGQSSTDTQYF	TGTGCCAGCAGAACGACCTCGGGACAGTCTAGCACAGATACGCAGTATTTT
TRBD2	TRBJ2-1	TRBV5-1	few	CASSAGLTSGSYEQFF	TGCGCCAGCAGCGCCGGATTGACTAGCGGGAGCTATGAGCAGTTCTTC
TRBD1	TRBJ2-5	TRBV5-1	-	CASSRDREGETQYF	TGCGCCAGTAGCCGGGACAGGGAAGGGGAGACCCAGTACTTC
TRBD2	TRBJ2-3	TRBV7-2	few	CASSRGGPSQYF	TGTGCCAGCAGCCGGGGGGGGCCTTCGCAGTATTTT
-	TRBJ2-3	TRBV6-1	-	CASRTGRSTDTQYF	TGTGCCAGCAGAACAGGACGGTCCACAGATACGCAGTATTTT
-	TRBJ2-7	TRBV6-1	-	CASRIRDSGYEQYF	TGTGCCAGCAGAATCCGGGACTCAGGCTACGAGCAGTACTTC
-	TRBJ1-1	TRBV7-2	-	CASSLAPAGRSEAFF	TGTGCCAGCAGCTTAGCGCCAGCAGGAAGGTCTGAAGCTTTCTTT
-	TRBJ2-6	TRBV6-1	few	CASFSLFPYEANVLTF	TGTGCCAGCTTTTCCCTGTTCCCCTACGAGGCCAACGTCCTGACTTTC
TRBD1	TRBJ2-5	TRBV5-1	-	CASSHSLGQEQETQYF	TGCGCCAGCAGCCATAGTTTGGGACAGGAGCAAGAGACCCAGTACTTC
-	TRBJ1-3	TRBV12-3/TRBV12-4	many	CASSLGGNTIYF	TGTGCCAGCAGCCTCGGTGGAAACACCATATATTTT
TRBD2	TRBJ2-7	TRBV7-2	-	CASSVRAVGGSSYEQYF	TGTGCCAGCAGCGTAAGGGCGGTCGGCGGGAGCTCCTACGAGCAGTACTTC
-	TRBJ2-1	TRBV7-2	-	CASSFPTGFF	TGTGCCAGCAGCTTCCCCACAGGGTTCTTC
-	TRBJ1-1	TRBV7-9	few	CASSTSGLSNRAFF	TGTGCCAGCAGCACGTCCGGGCTCTCGAACAGAGCTTTCTTT
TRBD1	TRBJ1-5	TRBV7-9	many	CASSSGQGKGTIQPQHF	TGTGCCAGCAGCTCAGGACAGGGTAAGGGAACAATTCAGCCCCAGCATTTT